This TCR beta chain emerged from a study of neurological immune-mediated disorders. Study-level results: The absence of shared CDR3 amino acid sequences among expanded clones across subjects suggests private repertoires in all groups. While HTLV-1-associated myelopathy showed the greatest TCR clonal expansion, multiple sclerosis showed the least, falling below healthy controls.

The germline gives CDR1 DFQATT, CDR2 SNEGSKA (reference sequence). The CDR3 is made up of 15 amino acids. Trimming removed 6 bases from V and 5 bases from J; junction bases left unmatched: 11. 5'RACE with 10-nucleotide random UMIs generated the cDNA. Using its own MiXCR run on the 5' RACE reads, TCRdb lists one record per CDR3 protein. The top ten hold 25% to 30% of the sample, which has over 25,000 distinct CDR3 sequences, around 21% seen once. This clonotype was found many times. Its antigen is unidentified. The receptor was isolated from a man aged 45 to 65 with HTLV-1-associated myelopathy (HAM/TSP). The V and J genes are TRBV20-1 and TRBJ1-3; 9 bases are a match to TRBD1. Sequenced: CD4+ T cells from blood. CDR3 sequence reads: CSAAGTGIGRNTIYF. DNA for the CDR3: TGCAGTGCAGCCGGGACAGGGATCGGGAGAAACACCATATATTTT.